This T cell receptor beta chain was observed in a study of glioma-infiltrating T cells. This CDR3 comprises 13 residues. Trimming cost V 2 bases and J 3 bases, with 9 bases left between them. The germline gives CDR1 GTSNPN, CDR2 SVGIG (reference sequence). The iRepertoire nested amplicon-rescue multiplex PCR amplified TCR alpha and beta CDR3s from RNA. One-step reverse transcription and amplification started from about 100-400 ng of tissue mRNA or PBMC total RNA. TCRdb passed the multiplex PCR reads through MiXCR, listing each CDR3 protein once. The sample lists about 130,000 distinct CDR3 sequences, 24% occurring once.

This sequence originates from a human donor with low-grade glioma or glioblastoma, undergoing nonglioma brain surgery, or in good health (not recorded which). The chain uses TRBV30 and TRBJ2-3; the D is unclear. Sequencing was carried out using glioma tissue, nonneoplastic brain tissue, or PBMCs (not recorded which). The CDR3 loop is CAWSRWETDTQYF. The CDR3 DNA reads as TGTGCCTGGAGTCGCTGGGAAACAGATACGCAGTATTTT.